The clone carrying this TCR beta chain appeared a few times. Its antigen is not known. Preparation of the TCRbeta library used unique molecular identifiers. TCRdb redid the calling of the PCR reads with MiXCR, one entry per CDR3 protein. The top ten clones hold approximately 14% of a sample with about 460,000 distinct CDR3 sequences, approximately 10% of them seen once. The data were taken from a study of T-cell reconstitution after alpha-beta-depleted transplantation in children. Notes on the study in general: The study traced high day-60 TCRbeta diversity in some patients to surviving recipient T cells and thymic progenitors. One year after transplant, T-cell counts and diversity came mostly from newly produced T cells. After transplant, at about two months, alpha-beta T cells were reportedly derived from several hundred expanded graft clones.

The CDR3 runs 18 residues. The ends lost 3 bases at V and 4 bases at J; junction bases unmatched: 10. The germline V gene encodes CDR1 SGHRS and CDR2 YFSETQ. V is TRBV5-1 and J is TRBJ2-3, with 14 bases lining up with TRBD2. The sequence was collected from a female patient aged 2 to 10 who had a stem cell transplant for aplastic anemia, so the T cells may come from the graft donor. Sequencing was performed on PBMCs, mostly from graft donor cells, taken 180 days after TCRalphabeta/CD19-depleted stem cell transplant. CDR3 bases: TGCGCCAGCAGCTACGAGGGACTAGCGGGAGCCACCGCAGATACGCAGTATTTT. Protein product: CASSYEGLAGATADTQYF.